This TCR beta chain was profiled in a study of T cells in women clearing cervical HPV infection. The data were produced by immunoSEQ multiplex PCR, yet TCRdb's version contains in-frame clones alone and is incomplete. The sample shows about 35,000 clones, and less than 8.5% sits with its ten largest clones. Dot-blot hybridization genotyped cervical HPV amplified with MY09/MY11 PCR. Study-wide points: Controls had more TRBV6-7 (approximately 0.15%) than cases (around 0.11%).

Germline CDR1 and CDR2: LNHDA and SQIVND (reference sequence). V was clipped by 5 bases and J by 6 bases, with 14 bases between them. The CDR3 runs 13 residues. In the case of this clone: Its specificity is unknown. The read finishes 3 residues shy of the CDR3 end, and the germline J gene is used to complete it.

V usage is TRBV19 and J usage is TRBJ2-7, with D perhaps matching TRBD2 (7 bases). The source material was blood buffy coat. The receptor comes from a woman aged 18 to 75 with a cervical HPV16 infection that either progressed to CIN3+ or cleared (not recorded which). The CDR3 reads CASSRGAGREQYF. Partial CDR3 DNA: TGTGCCAGTAGTCGGGGGGCGGGCCGCGAG. The variable domain in full, completed from reference TRBV19 and TRBJ2-7, reads DGGITQSPKYLFRKEGQNVTLSCEQNLNHDAMYWYRQDPGQGLRLIYYSQIVNDFQKGDIAEGYSVSREKKESFPLTVTSAQKNPTAFYLCASSRGAGREQYFGPGTRLTVT.